This T cell receptor (beta chain) was profiled in a study of CD8+ T cells in alopecia areata. Study-wide points: Throughout tofacitinib, many expanded lesional clones continued to persist in scalp and blood.

RNA, once extracted, was reverse transcribed into cDNA for use as the sequencing template. Sequencing was performed with immunoSEQ multiplex PCR; in TCRdb, only in-frame clones are kept and a portion is missing. Of 200,000 or so clones in the sample, 58% were seen once. As to treatment: oral pan-JAK inhibitor, 5-10 mg twice daily. Per germline, CDR1 SGHNT and CDR2 YYREEE (reference sequence). The trim removed 2 bases at V and 5 bases at J, leaving 13 bases unmatched. This CDR3 contains 17 residues. Details on this clone: Its antigen remains unidentified.

This chain uses TRBV5-4 with TRBJ2-5; 9 nucleotides line up with TRBD2. Sequencing was performed on CD4+ T cells sorted from blood, taken at week 24, from a patient treated with tofacitinib. The sequence was collected from a human donor with alopecia areata. The DNA of the CDR3 is TGTGCCAGCAGCTTCCTTAGGAGCGGGGGGCAGGAGGAGACCCAGTACTTC. Its protein is CASSFLRSGGQEETQYF.